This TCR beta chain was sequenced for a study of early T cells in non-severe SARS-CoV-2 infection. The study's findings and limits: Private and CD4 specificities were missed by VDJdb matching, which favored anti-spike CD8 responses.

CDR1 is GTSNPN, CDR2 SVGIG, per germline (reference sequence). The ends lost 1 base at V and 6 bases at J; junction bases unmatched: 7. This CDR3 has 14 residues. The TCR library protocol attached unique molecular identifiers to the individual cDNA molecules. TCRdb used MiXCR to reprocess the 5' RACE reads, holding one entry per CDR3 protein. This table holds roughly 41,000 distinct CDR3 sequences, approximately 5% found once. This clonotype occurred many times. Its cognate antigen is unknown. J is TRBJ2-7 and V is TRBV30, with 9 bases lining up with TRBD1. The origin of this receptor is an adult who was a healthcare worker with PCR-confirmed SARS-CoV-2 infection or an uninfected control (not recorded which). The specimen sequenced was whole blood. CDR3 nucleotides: TGTGCCTGGAGTGACGACAGGACAGGGGTCGAGCAGTACTTC. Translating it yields CAWSDDRTGVEQYF. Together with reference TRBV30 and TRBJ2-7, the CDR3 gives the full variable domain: SQTIHQWPATLVQPVGSPLSLECTVEGTSNPNLYWYRQAAGRGLQLLFYSVGIGQISSEVPQNLSASRPQDRQFILSSKKLLLSDSGFYLCAWSDDRTGVEQYFGPGTRLTVT.